The next 23 T cell receptor beta chains were all read from a single sample in a study of T-cell reconstitution after alpha-beta-depleted transplantation in children. Molecular barcoding with unique molecular identifiers was used for the TCRbeta library. TCRdb used MiXCR to reprocess the PCR reads, holding one entry per CDR3 protein. In the table there are about 3,000 distinct CDR3 sequences, approximately 30% of which are singletons. The specimen was PBMCs, mostly from graft donor cells, collected 60 days after TCRalphabeta/CD19-depleted stem cell transplant. These receptors all stem from a male patient aged 2 to 9 who had a stem cell transplant for acute myeloid leukemia, so the T cells may come from the graft donor.

This clonotype appeared many times. The chain employs TRBV6-2 or TRBV6-3 and TRBJ2-2; D call uncertain. Trimming removed 2 bases from V and 5 bases from J, with 6 bases in between. The length of the CDR3 is 13 residues. CDR1 is MNHEY and CDR2 is SVGEGT in the germline V gene. The CDR3 nucleotides are TGTGCCAGCAGTTACAGACTGACCGGGGAGCTGTTTTTT. Translating gives CASSYRLTGELFF.

This clonotype was detected ten times or more. The chain recombines TRBV28 with TRBJ1-6; 7 bases are shared with TRBD1. Germline CDR1 and CDR2: MDHEN and SYDVKM. The CDR3 totals 16 residues. The V gene end was trimmed by 6 bases and the J gene end by 4 bases; junction bases not matched to a gene: 9. The CDR3 DNA sequence: TGTGCCAGCAGACGCGCCGGGACAGAGTATAATTCACCCCTCCACTTT. Translated, it gives CASRRAGTEYNSPLHF.

The table lists this clonotype with many counts. The chain combines TRBV6-1 with TRBJ2-1; 7 bases are a match to TRBD1. From germline, CDR1 is MNHNS and CDR2 SASEGT. Trimming cost V 6 bases and J 5 bases; bases outside gene matches: 10. This CDR3 spans 15 amino acids. The CDR3 sequence is CASSLTGMGNNEQFF. The CDR3 nucleotides read TGTGCCAGCAGCCTGACAGGGATGGGGAACAATGAGCAGTTCTTC.

The chain is built from TRBV20-1 and TRBJ1-2; D is undetermined. This CDR3 is built from 14 residues. The germline CDR1 and CDR2 sequences are DFQATT and SNEGSKA (reference sequence). Trimming shortened V by 3 bases and J by 2 bases, and 13 bases separated the two germline ends. This chain's CDR3 is CSASISQRNYGYTF. CDR3 DNA: TGCAGTGCTAGTATATCTCAGAGAAACTATGGCTACACCTTC.

This clonotype was seen many times. The chain joins TRBV5-1 to TRBJ2-7; 8 bases are shared with TRBD2. The CDR3 consists of 16 residues. Germline CDR1 and CDR2: SGHRS and YFSETQ. Trimming cost V 5 bases and J 0 bases; bases outside gene matches: 10. The CDR3, as DNA: TGCGCCAGCAGAGCGGGGGCAGTATGGTCCTCCTACGAGCAGTACTTC. It encodes CASRAGAVWSSYEQYF.

This clonotype was counted only a few times. The rearrangement uses TRBV10-3 and TRBJ2-5; 9 positions match TRBD1. Per the germline V gene, CDR1 is ENHRY and CDR2 is SYGVKD. With 4 bases clipped from V and 2 bases from J, the junction kept 5 bases outside the gene matches. CDR3 length: 15 amino acids. The CDR3 region has the DNA TGTGCCATCAGTGGAGGGGACAGGGAACAAGAGACCCAGTACTTC. It translates to CAISGGDREQETQYF.

The chain is built from TRBV7-2 and TRBJ2-1; D call uncertain. This CDR3 is 14 amino acids long. Per germline, CDR1 SGHTA and CDR2 FQGNSA. V gave up 1 base and J gave up 4 bases, with 8 bases separating them. Written as DNA, the CDR3 is TGTGCCAGCAGCTTAGGGGGTTCTTACAATGAGCAGTTCTTC. This sequence encodes CASSLGGSYNEQFF.

The chain carries TRBV20-1 and TRBJ2-7; 9 positions match TRBD1. V gave up 0 bases and J gave up 4 bases; unmatched junction bases: 10. The CDR3 sequence is 16 residues long. In germline, CDR1 is DFQATT, CDR2 SNEGSKA (reference sequence). This CDR3 is CSAREKNRGPGYEQYF. CDR3 bases: TGCAGTGCTAGAGAGAAGAACAGGGGGCCAGGGTACGAGCAGTACTTC.

This clonotype was counted between two and nine times. V usage is TRBV7-9 and J usage is TRBJ2-5; D is possibly TRBD1 (5 bases). The CDR3 covers 14 residues. Per germline, CDR1 SEHNR and CDR2 FQNEAQ (reference sequence). The V and J ends lost 1 base and 2 bases respectively, with 8 bases between them. CDR3 coding DNA: TGTGCCAGCAGCTTAGGACAGAAACAAGAGACCCAGTACTTC. Translated: CASSLGQKQETQYF.

This clonotype has a count of ten or more. The genes are TRBV12-3 or TRBV12-4 and TRBJ2-7; 7 bases are a match to TRBD1. The CDR3 totals 15 residues. J was trimmed by 0 bases and V by 2 bases; bases with no gene match: 4. DNA of the CDR3: TGTGCCAGCAGTTTAAAACAGGGGCCCTCCTACGAGCAGTACTTC. Encoded protein: CASSLKQGPSYEQYF.

The chain joins TRBV7-3 to TRBJ1-3; D unclear. The germline V and J ends were trimmed by 4 bases and 3 bases, with 7 bases remaining between them. Looked up from germline, CDR1 is SGHTA and CDR2 is FQGTGA. The length of the CDR3 is 13 residues. The CDR3 DNA follows: TGTGCCAGCAGCTCCAATTTTGGAAACACCATATATTTT. Its protein is CASSSNFGNTIYF.

This clonotype has a count of ten or more. The V gene is TRBV15, the J gene TRBJ2-3, with TRBD1 identical over 10 bases. The CDR3 is 16 residues long. Germline V lookup: CDR1 LNHNV, CDR2 YYDKDF (reference sequence). V shed 5 bases and J 4 bases; nucleotides not matched to a gene: 9. As DNA, the CDR3 is TGTGCCACCAGCGTACCGACAGGGGGCGCGCCAGATACGCAGTATTTT. Residues: CATSVPTGGAPDTQYF.

This clonotype was found many times. The chain is built from TRBV14 and TRBJ2-1, with D perhaps TRBD2 (7 bases). Germline CDR1 SGHDN, CDR2 FVKESK. Deletions cut 1 base from V and 6 bases from J, with 16 bases between. This CDR3 has 16 residues. The CDR3 sequence: CASSQAGGRKANEQFF. CDR3 in DNA: TGTGCCAGCAGCCAAGCCGGGGGGCGTAAAGCCAATGAGCAGTTCTTC.

This clonotype was seen many times. The chain employs TRBV7-6 and TRBJ1-4; D unresolved. Germline CDR1 is SGHVS and CDR2 is FNYEAQ. Trimming pared 3 bases from V and 0 bases from J, leaving 11 bases between. The CDR3 is 16 amino acids. This CDR3 is CASSLSSTATNEKLFF. CDR3 coding DNA: TGTGCCAGCAGCTTGTCTTCTACAGCAACTAATGAAAAACTGTTTTTT.

This clonotype was counted at least ten times. This rearrangement joins TRBV2 to TRBJ2-1, with 9 positions matching TRBD2. Germline trimming cut 6 bases from V and 9 bases from J; bases unmatched to any gene: 15. This CDR3 has 16 residues. CDR1 SNHLY and CDR2 FYNNEI come from the germline V gene. CDR3 DNA: TGTGCCAGCAGCATATCGGTTAGCGGGAGTGGGACTGAGCAGTTCTTC. It is translated as CASSISVSGSGTEQFF.

V and J are TRBV21-1 and TRBJ2-1; the table gives TRBD2 as D, unverified against the DNA. TRBV21-1 is a pseudogene. The CDR3 has 18 amino acids. This CDR3 reads CASSKAPRSGGLGNEQFF. The CDR3 DNA sequence: TGTGCCAGCAGCAAAGCCCCTCGTAGCGGGGGGCTAGGGAATGAGCAGTTCTTC.

This clonotype rates as medium-sized. This rearrangement joins TRBV9 to TRBJ2-7; 7 bases align to TRBD1. Trimming took 4 bases from V and 3 from J; bases not matched to a gene: 10. The CDR3 is 15 residues long. Germline V gene data show CDR1 as SGDLS and CDR2 as YYNGEE. The CDR3 loop is CASSPHFGQDYEQYF. CDR3 coding DNA: TGTGCCAGCAGCCCCCATTTCGGACAGGACTACGAGCAGTACTTC.

This clonotype was found many times. This chain links TRBV7-9 with TRBJ2-7, with a weak D call TRBD1 (6 bases). The CDR3 has 12 amino acids. In germline, CDR1 is SEHNR, CDR2 FQNEAQ (reference sequence). V lost 5 bases and J 7 bases, leaving 12 bases between the germline ends. The CDR3 bases are TGTGCCAGCAGCGCCCAGGGGCAGGAGCAGTACGTC. Encoded protein: CASSAQGQEQYV.

This clonotype came up many times. The CDR3 DNA is TGTGCCAGCAGCTTCCCTGGTCGGGAAGAGACCCAGTACTTC. This gives the protein CASSFPGREETQYF. The rearrangement uses TRBV7-2 and TRBJ2-5; D remains ambiguous. CDR1 is SGHTA and CDR2 is FQGNSA in the germline V gene. Trimming cost V 3 bases and J 3 bases, with 11 bases left between them. The CDR3 length is 14 residues.

V gene TRBV11-3 combines with J gene TRBJ1-6, with a tentative D call TRBD1 (5 bases). Germline V CDR1 and CDR2: SGHNT, YENEEA. This CDR3 is 14 amino acids long. The V end lost 11 bases, the J end lost 10 bases, and 21 bases lay between the germline ends. In DNA form, the CDR3 reads TGTGCCGGACCCACCCCGGACAAGGGATCACCCCTCCACTTT. The encoded protein is CAGPTPDKGSPLHF.

This clonotype came up a few times. The rearrangement uses TRBV4-2 and TRBJ1-1; no definite D call. Trimming pared 8 bases from V and 1 base from J, leaving 14 bases between. CDR3 length: 14 amino acids. CDR1 and CDR2 from the germline V gene are LGHNA and YNFKEQ. CDR3 sequence: CASGPPRENTEAFF. The CDR3, as DNA: TGTGCCAGCGGCCCCCCGCGGGAGAACACTGAAGCTTTCTTT.

The table lists this clonotype with many counts. The rearrangement links TRBV5-6 to TRBJ1-1; D unclear. Trimming stripped 4 bases from V and 11 bases from J, with 12 bases between. This CDR3 is built from 11 residues. Germline assignment: CDR1 SGHDT and CDR2 YYEEEE. DNA for the CDR3: TGTGCCAGCAGCCGCCAGGAGTTGGCTTTCTTT. This sequence encodes CASSRQELAFF.

J is TRBJ2-1 and V is TRBV7-9; the D gene is possibly TRBD2 (5 bases). The CDR3 runs 14 residues. V dropped 0 bases and J dropped 8 bases, with 11 bases sitting between them. Germline-derived CDR1 and CDR2 are SEHNR and FQNEAQ (reference sequence). CDR3 nucleotides: TGTGCCAGCAGCTTAGCGGGAGTGGGCGATGAGCAGTTCTTC. It codes for CASSLAGVGDEQFF.